The 2 T cell receptor beta chains presented below share a single source sample, sequenced in a study of T cell responses to AZD1222 COVID-19 vaccine. Method: immunoSEQ multiplex PCR; TCRdb's copy keeps in-frame clones and lacks some. The sample records about 99,000 clones, roughly nine tenths being singletons. This sample comprised peripheral blood, obtained 28 days after the second dose of the MenACWY control vaccine. Source of these receptors: an adult who received the MenACWY meningococcal vaccine as a control.

This rearrangement joins TRBV5-1 to TRBJ1-5; tentative D call: TRBD1 (6 bases). The CDR3 runs to 15 residues. V lost 4 bases, J lost 3 bases, and 14 bases lay in between. The germline CDR1 and CDR2 sequences are SGHRS and YFSETQ. CDR3 protein: CASSPTGINNQPQHF. The CDR3 nucleotides are TGCGCCAGCAGCCCGACAGGAATTAACAATCAGCCCCAGCATTTT. Full variable domain (missing parts from reference TRBV5-1 and TRBJ1-5): KAGVTQTPRYLIKTRGQQVTLSCSPISGHRSVSWYQQTPGQGLQFLFEYFSETQRNKGNFPGRFSGRQFSNSRSEMNVSTLELGDSALYLCASSPTGINNQPQHFGDGTRLSIL.

Only a few counts were recorded for this clone. The V and J genes are TRBV18 and TRBJ1-1, with 7 nucleotides matching TRBD1. Germline CDR1 reads KGHSH; CDR2 reads LQKENI. Trimming at V came to 1 base and at J to 7 bases, leaving 3 bases not matched to a gene. The CDR3 extends over 13 amino acids. The CDR3 DNA is TGTGCCAGCTCACCACAGGGGGCCGGTGAAGCTTTCTTT. It encodes CASSPQGAGEAFF.